Presented here are 29 T cell receptor beta chains from one specimen sequenced in a study of cytomegalovirus exposure and HLA in healthy donors. Method: immunoSEQ multiplex PCR; TCRdb's copy keeps in-frame clones and lacks some. Altogether 200,000 to 250,000 clones are present, about 90% being singletons, with the ten largest covering more than 1%. The sequencing input was PBMCs. These receptors were collected from a woman under 30 in good health and CMV-seronegative.

This clone showed up just once. The V call is TRBV4-2, the J call TRBJ1-5, with D perhaps matching TRBD1 (5 bases). V lost 0 bases and J lost 4, with 10 bases in between. This CDR3 has 15 residues. Germline lookup yields CDR1 LGHNA and CDR2 YNFKEQ. CDR3 nucleotides: TGTGCCAGCAGCCAAGAAGGGAGGGGAAATCAGCCCCAGCATTTT. Its protein product is CASSQEGRGNQPQHF.

The V gene is TRBV28, the J gene TRBJ2-1, with 11 nucleotides matching TRBD2. Germline CDR1 reads MDHEN; CDR2 reads SYDVKM. CDR3 length: 15 residues. The ends lost 3 bases at V and 8 bases at J; junction bases unmatched: 6. CDR3: CASSFSGRELDEQFF. The CDR3 DNA sequence: TGTGCCAGCAGTTTTAGCGGGAGGGAGTTAGATGAGCAGTTCTTC.

The V and J genes are TRBV28 and TRBJ2-3; possibly TRBD2 for D (5 bases). The germline V gene encodes CDR1 MDHEN and CDR2 SYDVKM. V was cut by 6 bases and J by 8 bases, with 12 bases left in between. There are 12 residues in the CDR3. CDR3 sequence reads: CASRLRESTQYF. In DNA, the CDR3 is TGTGCCAGCAGGTTGAGGGAGAGTACGCAGTATTTT.

J is TRBJ2-7 and V is TRBV19; 7 bases align to TRBD1. CDR1 and CDR2 (germline): LNHDA, SQIVND (reference sequence). CDR3 length equals 14 residues. V lost 6 bases, J lost 5 bases, and 10 bases stayed unmatched. CDR3 bases: TGTGCCAGTAGAGAAAACAGGGGATTGAACGAGCAGTACTTC. It is translated as CASRENRGLNEQYF. The full variable domain, with the rest looked up from reference TRBV19 and TRBJ2-7, is DGGITQSPKYLFRKEGQNVTLSCEQNLNHDAMYWYRQDPGQGLRLIYYSQIVNDFQKGDIAEGYSVSREKKESFPLTVTSAQKNPTAFYLCASRENRGLNEQYFGPGTRLTVT.

This clone has a handful of counts. The chain couples TRBV2 to TRBJ2-7; 7 bases are a match to TRBD1. CDR3 size: 15 residues. Per the germline V gene, CDR1 is SNHLY and CDR2 is FYNNEI. V was pared by 4 bases and J by 0 bases, with 6 bases of the junction left unmatched. DNA for the CDR3: TGTGCCAGCAGTGTGGACAGGTGGGGCTCCTACGAGCAGTACTTC. It yields the protein CASSVDRWGSYEQYF.

The gene calls are TRBV5-4 and TRBJ2-7; D might be TRBD2 (6 bases). Germline values: CDR1 SGHNT, CDR2 YYREEE (reference sequence). Trimming removed 1 base from V and 5 bases from J, with 13 bases in between. This CDR3 is 14 amino acids long. CDR3 sequence: CASSLSLGGNEQYF. CDR3 sequence (DNA): TGTGCCAGCAGCTTGAGTCTAGGAGGGAACGAGCAGTACTTC.

The chain carries TRBV7-9 and TRBJ2-5; maybe TRBD1 (6 bases). The V end lost 2 bases, the J end lost 5 bases, and 9 bases lay between the germline ends. Germline loops: CDR1 SEHNR, CDR2 FQNEAQ (reference sequence). This CDR3 has 13 residues. This CDR3 reads CASSLPGVETQYF. CDR3 coding DNA: TGTGCCAGCAGCTTACCAGGGGTCGAGACCCAGTACTTC. The full variable domain, completed using reference TRBV7-9 and TRBJ2-5, is DTGVSQNPRHKITKRGQNVTFRCDPISEHNRLYWYRQTLGQGPEFLTYFQNEAQLEKSRLLSDRFSAERPKGSFSTLEIQRTEQGDSAMYLCASSLPGVETQYFGPGTRLLVL.

The chain carries TRBV27 and TRBJ1-2; a possible D gene is TRBD1 (6 bases). The CDR3 is 15 amino acids. V dropped 4 bases and J dropped 6 bases, with 18 bases sitting between them. The germline CDR1 and CDR2 sequences are MNHEY and SMNVEV (reference sequence). CDR3 loop: CASSSDRSGWDGYTF. CDR3 nucleotide sequence: TGTGCCAGCAGTTCCGACAGGAGTGGATGGGATGGCTACACCTTC.

The V call is TRBV28, the J call TRBJ1-3; 9 nucleotides align to TRBD1. This CDR3 is built from 16 residues. Trimming removed 3 bases from V and 4 bases from J; junction bases left unmatched: 7. CDR1 and CDR2 (germline): MDHEN, SYDVKM. In DNA, the CDR3 is TGTGCCAGCAGTTTGCTTACCGGACAGGGGGGAAACACCATATATTTT. Its protein is CASSLLTGQGGNTIYF. Full variable domain (remainder filled in from reference TRBV28 and TRBJ1-3): DVKVTQSSRYLVKRTGEKVFLECVQDMDHENMFWYRQDPGLGLRLIYFSYDVKMKEKGDIPEGYSVSREKKERFSLILESASTNQTSMYLCASSLLTGQGGNTIYFGEGSWLTVV.

The rearrangement uses TRBV27 and TRBJ1-5; weak D call: TRBD1 (6 bases). The CDR3 covers 13 residues. Germline V lookup: CDR1 MNHEY, CDR2 SMNVEV (reference sequence). V dropped 4 bases and J dropped 5 bases, with 9 bases sitting between them. In DNA, the CDR3 is TGTGCCAGCAGTTACGGACAGTATCAGCCCCAGCATTTT. Translating gives CASSYGQYQPQHF.

The chain employs TRBV9 and TRBJ2-1; D possibly corresponds to TRBD1 (6 bases). The V end was cut by 0 bases, the J end by 10 bases, with 11 bases between. There are 13 residues in the CDR3. The germline V gene encodes CDR1 SGDLS and CDR2 YYNGEE. The CDR3 DNA reads TGTGCCAGCAGCGTAGTTGTAAGGGGGGAGCAGTTCTTC. Protein product: CASSVVVRGEQFF.

The V gene is TRBV4-2, the J gene TRBJ2-1, with 13 bases identical to TRBD2. The V segment lost 1 base and the J segment 8 bases; nucleotides outside the gene matches: 2. The CDR3 loop spans 15 amino acids. The germline V gene has CDR1 LGHNA and CDR2 YNFKEQ. CDR3 DNA: TGTGCCAGCAGCCAAGGGACTAGCGGGAGCTATGAGCAGTTCTTC. Protein: CASSQGTSGSYEQFF.

In nucleotides, the CDR3 is TGTGCCAGCAGCGCACCCGGGACTAGCGGCAATGAGCAGTTCTTC. Translated, it gives CASSAPGTSGNEQFF. The rearrangement joins TRBV9 to TRBJ2-1, with 11 bases identical to TRBD2. Unmatched junction bases numbered 5, after V lost 3 bases and J lost 6 bases. Germline V gene data show CDR1 as SGDLS and CDR2 as YYNGEE. The CDR3 consists of 15 residues.

The chain is built from TRBV5-4 and TRBJ1-2, with 9 bases fitting TRBD1. The CDR3 is 16 amino acids. Germline V gene data show CDR1 as SGHNT and CDR2 as YYREEE (reference sequence). V lost 4 bases and J lost 2; bases outside the gene matches: 9. The CDR3 loop is CASSGPTGGRNYGYTF. Here the CDR3 DNA reads TGTGCCAGCAGCGGACCGACAGGGGGAAGAAACTATGGCTACACCTTC.

The CDR3: CSVGADGGYTF. Written as DNA, the CDR3 is TGCAGCGTGGGGGCCGATGGCGGCTACACCTTC. The rearrangement links TRBV29-1 to TRBJ1-2; tentatively, D is TRBD1 (6 bases). The CDR3 covers 11 residues. Germline loops: CDR1 SQVTM, CDR2 ANQGSEA. V lost 6 bases and J 8 bases, leaving 13 bases between the germline ends.

This clone was observed a single time. The chain has TRBV5-6 and TRBJ1-3; D not resolved. Trimming pared 0 bases from V and 1 base from J, leaving 8 bases between. The CDR3 is 15 residues long. Germline V gene lookup returns CDR1 SGHDT and CDR2 YYEEEE. This CDR3 is CASSLAEQSGNTIYF. DNA of the CDR3: TGTGCCAGCAGCTTGGCCGAGCAATCTGGAAACACCATATATTTT.

The rearrangement links TRBV28 to TRBJ1-2; 8 nucleotides agree with TRBD1. From germline, CDR1 is MDHEN and CDR2 SYDVKM. The CDR3 length is 16 residues. V lost 3 bases and J lost 1; bases outside the gene matches: 7. CDR3 region: CASSFPGGSINYGYTF. CDR3 in DNA: TGTGCCAGCAGTTTTCCAGGGGGCTCAATTAACTATGGCTACACCTTC.

The J gene is TRBJ2-1, the V gene TRBV28; TRBD1 agrees at 7 bases. CDR3 size: 15 residues. The ends lost 7 bases at V and 3 bases at J; junction bases unmatched: 9. The germline V gene has CDR1 MDHEN and CDR2 SYDVKM. The CDR3 is CASIHTGVYYNEQFF. In DNA form, the CDR3 reads TGTGCCAGCATCCATACAGGGGTCTACTACAATGAGCAGTTCTTC.

The chain combines TRBV30 with TRBJ2-5; D is possibly TRBD2 (5 bases). Germline loops: CDR1 GTSNPN, CDR2 SVGIG (reference sequence). The CDR3 contains 13 residues. V was shortened by 4 bases and J by 2 bases, with 11 bases between the two germline ends. CDR3 protein: CAWNRETQETQYF. In DNA, the CDR3 is TGTGCCTGGAACCGGGAAACACAAGAGACCCAGTACTTC.

Only one count was recorded for this clone. The chain carries TRBV10-2 and TRBJ1-5; a weak D match, TRBD1 (5 bases). The germline gives CDR1 WSHSY, CDR2 SAAADI. V shed 6 bases and J shed 4 bases, with 10 bases lying between them. This CDR3 has 13 amino acids. This CDR3 reads CASSKTENQPQHF. CDR3 in DNA: TGCGCCAGCAGCAAGACAGAGAATCAGCCCCAGCATTTT.

The chain combines TRBV2 with TRBJ2-4; a weak D match, TRBD1 (6 bases). Germline loops: CDR1 SNHLY, CDR2 FYNNEI. Between the trimmed V and J ends, which lost 10 bases and 9 bases, there was a span of 22 bases. This CDR3 region has 14 residues. The CDR3 DNA follows: TGTGCCACAGCCCCTTGGACAGCGGAAAGCATTCAGTACTTC. This encodes CATAPWTAESIQYF.

The V and J genes are TRBV11-2 and TRBJ2-5; possible D gene TRBD2, 5 bases. The V gene's germline CDR1 is SGHAT and CDR2 FQNNGV. This CDR3 has 13 residues. The V end was cut by 1 base, the J end by 7 bases, with 10 bases between. In DNA, the CDR3 is TGTGCCAGCAGCTTAGGTCTAGCCGTGACCCAGTACTTC. It yields the protein CASSLGLAVTQYF.

The chain uses TRBV5-1 and TRBJ2-2, with 9 bases fitting TRBD1. Germline values: CDR1 SGHRS, CDR2 YFSETQ. V gave up 3 bases and J gave up 4 bases; unmatched junction bases: 7. The CDR3 covers 16 residues. The CDR3 here is CASSSTGGRVTGELFF. The CDR3 coding sequence is TGCGCCAGCAGCTCCACAGGGGGCAGGGTCACCGGGGAGCTGTTTTTT.

The V gene is TRBV27, the J gene TRBJ2-7; tentatively, D is TRBD2 (5 bases). Germline V gene data show CDR1 as MNHEY and CDR2 as SMNVEV (reference sequence). CDR3 length: 13 residues. Trimming pared 2 bases from V and 4 bases from J, leaving 9 bases between. The chain's CDR3 is CASSLTRDYEQYF. The CDR3 region has the DNA TGTGCCAGCAGTTTAACCCGGGATTACGAGCAGTACTTC.

The chain couples TRBV4-1 to TRBJ1-1, with unresolved D. This CDR3 comprises 14 residues. CDR1 and CDR2 from the germline V gene are MGHRA and YSYEKL. V was pared by 4 bases and J by 7 bases, with 16 bases between. Here the CDR3 DNA reads TGCGCCAGCAGCCGAGTTCTCGAGGGCCTTGAAGCTTTCTTT. This codes for CASSRVLEGLEAFF.

The chain uses TRBV2 and TRBJ2-3; 10 nucleotides line up with TRBD2. V was clipped by 3 bases and J by 6 bases; unmatched bases: 12. The germline V gene encodes CDR1 SNHLY and CDR2 FYNNEI. The CDR3 spans 17 residues. The CDR3 region has the DNA TGTGCCAGCAGTGACGGTGCTAGCGGGAGCTCACTGGATACGCAGTATTTT. Its translation is CASSDGASGSSLDTQYF.

The V gene is TRBV2, the J gene TRBJ2-7; possibly TRBD2 for D (5 bases). Looked up from germline, CDR1 is SNHLY and CDR2 is FYNNEI. The CDR3 runs 14 residues. The V and J ends lost 5 bases and 0 bases respectively, with 11 bases between them. DNA for the CDR3: TGTGCCAGCAGTCGGACTGTCCTCTCCTACGAGCAGTACTTC. Protein sequence: CASSRTVLSYEQYF.

The chain recombines TRBV19 with TRBJ2-2, with TRBD2 as a possible D gene (6 bases). CDR3 length: 14 residues. The V end lost 2 bases, the J end lost 5 bases, and 9 bases lay between the germline ends. Germline loops: CDR1 LNHDA, CDR2 SQIVND (reference sequence). CDR3 sequence reads: CASSIFGRTGELFF. The CDR3, as DNA: TGTGCCAGTAGTATATTCGGGAGAACCGGGGAGCTGTTTTTT. The full variable domain, in which reference TRBV19 and TRBJ2-2 provide the parts outside the CDR3, is DGGITQSPKYLFRKEGQNVTLSCEQNLNHDAMYWYRQDPGQGLRLIYYSQIVNDFQKGDIAEGYSVSREKKESFPLTVTSAQKNPTAFYLCASSIFGRTGELFFGEGSRLTVL.

The chain has TRBV27 and TRBJ2-1; 10 bases are a match to TRBD1. Unmatched junction bases numbered 12, after V lost 3 bases and J lost 7 bases. The germline gives CDR1 MNHEY, CDR2 SMNVEV (reference sequence). The CDR3 extends over 17 amino acids. The CDR3 loop is CASSFDTGTGDRNEQFF. In DNA, the CDR3 is TGTGCCAGCAGTTTTGATACCGGGACAGGGGATCGAAATGAGCAGTTCTTC.